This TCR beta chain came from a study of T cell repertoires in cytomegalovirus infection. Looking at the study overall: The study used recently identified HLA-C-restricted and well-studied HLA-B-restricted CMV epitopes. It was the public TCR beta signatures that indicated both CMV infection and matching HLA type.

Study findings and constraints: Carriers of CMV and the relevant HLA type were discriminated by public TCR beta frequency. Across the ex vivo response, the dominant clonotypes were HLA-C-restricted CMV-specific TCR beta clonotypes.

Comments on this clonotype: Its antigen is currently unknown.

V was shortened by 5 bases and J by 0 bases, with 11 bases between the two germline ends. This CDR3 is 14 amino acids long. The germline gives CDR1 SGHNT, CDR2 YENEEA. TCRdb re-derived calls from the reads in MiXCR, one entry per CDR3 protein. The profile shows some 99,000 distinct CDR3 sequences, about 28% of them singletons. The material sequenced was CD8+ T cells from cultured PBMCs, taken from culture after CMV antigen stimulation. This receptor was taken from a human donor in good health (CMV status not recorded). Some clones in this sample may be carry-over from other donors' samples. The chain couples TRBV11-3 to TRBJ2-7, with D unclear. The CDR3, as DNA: TGTGCCAGCAGCAGTGGCAGTCACTCCTACGAGCAGTACTTC. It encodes CASSSGSHSYEQYF.